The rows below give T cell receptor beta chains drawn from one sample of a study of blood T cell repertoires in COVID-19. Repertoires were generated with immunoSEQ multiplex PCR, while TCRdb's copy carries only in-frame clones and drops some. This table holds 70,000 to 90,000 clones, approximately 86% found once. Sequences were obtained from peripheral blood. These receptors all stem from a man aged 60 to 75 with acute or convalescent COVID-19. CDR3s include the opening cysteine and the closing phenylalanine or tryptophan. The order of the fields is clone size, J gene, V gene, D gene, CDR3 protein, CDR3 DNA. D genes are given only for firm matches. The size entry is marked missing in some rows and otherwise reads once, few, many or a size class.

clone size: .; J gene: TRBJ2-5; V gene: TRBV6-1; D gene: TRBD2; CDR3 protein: CASSEGGSGKETQYF; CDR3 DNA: TGTGCCAGCAGTGAAGGCGGTAGCGGGAAAGAGACCCAGTACTTC
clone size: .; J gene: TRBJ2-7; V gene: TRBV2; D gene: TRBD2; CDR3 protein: CASRATGPGLAGLYEQYF; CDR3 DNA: TGTGCCAGCAGAGCAACCGGACCGGGACTAGCGGGGCTCTACGAGCAGTACTTC
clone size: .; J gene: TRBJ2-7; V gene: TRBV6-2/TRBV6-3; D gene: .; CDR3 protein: CASSRGVSQRLEGEQYF; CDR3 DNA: TGTGCCAGCAGCCGAGGCGTATCACAGCGGCTGGAGGGCGAGCAGTACTTC
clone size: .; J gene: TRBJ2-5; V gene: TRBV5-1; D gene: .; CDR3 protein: CASSLEAGAMGTQYF; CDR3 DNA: TGCGCCAGCAGCTTGGAGGCGGGGGCCATGGGGACCCAGTACTTC
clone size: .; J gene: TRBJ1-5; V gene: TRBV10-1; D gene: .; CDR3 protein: CASSAGLYQPQHF; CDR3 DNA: TGCGCCAGCAGTGCGGGTTTGTATCAGCCCCAGCATTTT
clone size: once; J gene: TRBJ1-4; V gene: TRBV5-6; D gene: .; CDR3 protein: CASSFRVGATNEKLFF; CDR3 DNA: TGTGCCAGCAGCTTCAGGGTGGGTGCAACTAATGAAAAACTGTTTTTT
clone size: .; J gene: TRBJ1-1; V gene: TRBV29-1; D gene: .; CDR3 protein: CSVPKGQLNTEAFF; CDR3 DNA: TGCAGCGTTCCAAAGGGGCAGCTGAACACTGAAGCTTTCTTT
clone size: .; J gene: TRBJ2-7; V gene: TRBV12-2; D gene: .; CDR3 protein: CASRFPRQGGYEQYF; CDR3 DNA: TGTGCAAGTCGCTTCCCGAGACAGGGTGGCTACGAGCAGTACTTC
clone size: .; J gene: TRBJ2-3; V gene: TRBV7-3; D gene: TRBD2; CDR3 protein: CASSLGLAGATDTQYF; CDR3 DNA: TGTGCCAGCAGCTTGGGCCTAGCGGGAGCCACAGATACGCAGTATTTT
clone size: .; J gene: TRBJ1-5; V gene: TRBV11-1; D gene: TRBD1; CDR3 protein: CASSAGGSNQPQHF; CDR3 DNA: TGTGCCAGCAGCGCAGGGGGTAGCAATCAGCCCCAGCATTTT
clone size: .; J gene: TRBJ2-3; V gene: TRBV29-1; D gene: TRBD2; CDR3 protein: CSVSGGIKGSSTDTQYF; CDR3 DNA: TGCAGCGTTTCCGGGGGGATCAAAGGCTCTAGCACAGATACGCAGTATTTT
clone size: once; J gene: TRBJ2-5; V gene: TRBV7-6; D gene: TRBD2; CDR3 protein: CASSLIGTSGGPTYQETQYF; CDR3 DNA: TGTGCCAGCAGCTTAATTGGTACTAGCGGGGGCCCAACGTACCAAGAGACCCAGTACTTC
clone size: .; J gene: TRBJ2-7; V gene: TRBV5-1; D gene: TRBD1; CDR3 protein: CASSLDSRGYEQYF; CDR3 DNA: TGCGCCAGCAGCTTGGATAGCAGGGGGTACGAGCAGTACTTC
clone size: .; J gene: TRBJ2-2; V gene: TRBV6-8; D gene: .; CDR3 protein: CASKTTANTGELFF; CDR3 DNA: TGTGCCAGCAAAACAACCGCGAACACCGGGGAGCTGTTTTTT
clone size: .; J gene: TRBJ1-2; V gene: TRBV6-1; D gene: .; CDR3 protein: CASSEMTPLYGYTF; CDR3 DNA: TGTGCCAGCAGTGAAATGACTCCTCTCTATGGCTACACCTTC
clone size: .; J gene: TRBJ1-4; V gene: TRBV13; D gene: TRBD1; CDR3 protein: CASSSGTGWREKLFF; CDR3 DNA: TGTGCCAGCAGCTCAGGGACAGGATGGAGAGAAAAACTGTTTTTT
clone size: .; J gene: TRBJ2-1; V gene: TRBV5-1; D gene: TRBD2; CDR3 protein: CASSRDGTSGNNEQFF; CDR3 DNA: TGCGCCAGCAGCCGGGACGGGACTAGCGGAAACAATGAGCAGTTCTTC
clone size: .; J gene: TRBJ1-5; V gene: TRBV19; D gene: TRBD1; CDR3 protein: CASSNRQRPGQPHF; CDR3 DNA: TGTGCCAGTAGTAACCGCCAGCGACCGGGACAGCCGCATTTT
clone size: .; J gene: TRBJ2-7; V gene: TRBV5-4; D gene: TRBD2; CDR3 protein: CASSLERGSYEQYF; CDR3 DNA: TGTGCCAGCAGCTTAGAGCGGGGCTCCTACGAGCAGTACTTC
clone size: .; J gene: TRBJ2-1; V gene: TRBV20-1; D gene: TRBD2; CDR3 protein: CSASSVLAGGVEQFF; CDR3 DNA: TGCAGTGCTAGTTCGGTACTAGCGGGGGGTGTAGAGCAGTTCTTC
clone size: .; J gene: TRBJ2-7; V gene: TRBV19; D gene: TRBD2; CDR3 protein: CASSLRDYSYEQYF; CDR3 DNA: TGTGCCAGTAGTCTCCGGGACTACTCCTACGAGCAGTACTTC
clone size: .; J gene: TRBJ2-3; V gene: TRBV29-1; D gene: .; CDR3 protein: CSVDAGGDTQYF; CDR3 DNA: TGCAGCGTTGACGCCGGCGGGGATACGCAGTATTTT
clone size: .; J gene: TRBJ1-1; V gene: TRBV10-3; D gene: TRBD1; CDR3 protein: CAIGTGENTEAFF; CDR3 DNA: TGTGCCATAGGGACAGGGGAGAACACTGAAGCTTTCTTT
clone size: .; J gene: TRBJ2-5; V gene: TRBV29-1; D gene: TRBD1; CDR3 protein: CSVRQGPETQYF; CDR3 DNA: TGCAGCGTGCGACAGGGGCCAGAGACCCAGTACTTC
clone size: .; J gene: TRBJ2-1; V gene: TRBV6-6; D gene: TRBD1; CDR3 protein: CASSPTGVGGNEQFF; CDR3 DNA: TGTGCCAGCAGCCCCACAGGGGTAGGGGGCAATGAGCAGTTCTTC
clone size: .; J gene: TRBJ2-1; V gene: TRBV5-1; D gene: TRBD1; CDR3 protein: CASSTTGGRYEQFF; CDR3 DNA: TGCGCCAGCAGCACCACAGGGGGCAGGTATGAGCAGTTCTTC
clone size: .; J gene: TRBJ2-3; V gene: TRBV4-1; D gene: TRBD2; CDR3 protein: CASSQRAGLADTQYF; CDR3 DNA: TGCGCCAGCAGCCAACGCGCGGGACTAGCAGATACGCAGTATTTT
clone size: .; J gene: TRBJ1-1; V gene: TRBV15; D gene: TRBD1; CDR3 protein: CATSVSTGDTEAFF; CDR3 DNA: TGTGCCACCAGCGTTTCCACAGGGGACACTGAAGCTTTCTTT
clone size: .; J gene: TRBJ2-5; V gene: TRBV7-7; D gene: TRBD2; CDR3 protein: CASSLVRSSGGQETQYF; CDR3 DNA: TGTGCCAGCAGCTTAGTACGGTCTAGCGGGGGACAAGAGACCCAGTACTTC
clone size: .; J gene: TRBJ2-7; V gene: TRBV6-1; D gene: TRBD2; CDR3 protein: CASSEGGTSGKSSYEQYF; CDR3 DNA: TGTGCCAGCAGTGAAGGAGGGACTAGCGGGAAAAGCTCCTACGAGCAGTACTTC
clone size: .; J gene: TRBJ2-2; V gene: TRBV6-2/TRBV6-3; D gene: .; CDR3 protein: CASSYSPPNTGELFF; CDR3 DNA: TGTGCCAGCAGTTATTCTCCCCCGAACACCGGGGAGCTGTTTTTT
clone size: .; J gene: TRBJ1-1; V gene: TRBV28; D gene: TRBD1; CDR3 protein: CASERQGGNTEAFF; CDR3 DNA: TGTGCCAGCGAGAGACAGGGAGGGAACACTGAAGCTTTCTTT
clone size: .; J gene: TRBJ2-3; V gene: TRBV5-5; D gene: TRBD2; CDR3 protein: CASSPRTSGVGSDTQYF; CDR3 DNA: TGTGCCAGCAGCCCGAGGACTAGCGGGGTAGGATCAGATACGCAGTATTTT
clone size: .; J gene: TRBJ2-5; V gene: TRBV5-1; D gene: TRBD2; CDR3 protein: CASSLRTSKETQYF; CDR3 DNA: TGCGCCAGCAGCCTTCGGACTAGTAAAGAGACCCAGTACTTC
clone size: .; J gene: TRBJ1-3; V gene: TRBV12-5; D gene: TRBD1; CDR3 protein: CASGLGDSSGNTIYF; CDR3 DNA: TGTGCTAGTGGTTTGGGGGACAGCTCTGGAAACACCATATATTTT
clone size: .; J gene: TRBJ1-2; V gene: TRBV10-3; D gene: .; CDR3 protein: CAISGGGVYGYTF; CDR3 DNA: TGTGCCATCAGTGGAGGAGGGGTCTATGGCTACACCTTC
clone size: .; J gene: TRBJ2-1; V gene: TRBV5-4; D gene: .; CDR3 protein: CASSGNGFNEQFF; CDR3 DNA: TGTGCCAGCAGCGGCAATGGTTTCAATGAGCAGTTCTTC
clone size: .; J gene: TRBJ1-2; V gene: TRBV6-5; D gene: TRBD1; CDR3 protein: CASSQVRDRAAYTF; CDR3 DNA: TGTGCCAGCAGTCAGGTGCGGGACAGGGCAGCCTACACCTTC
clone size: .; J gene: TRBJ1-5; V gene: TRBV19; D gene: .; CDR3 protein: CASSIRGQNSNQPQHF; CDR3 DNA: TGTGCCAGTAGTATAAGGGGCCAAAATAGCAATCAGCCCCAGCATTTT
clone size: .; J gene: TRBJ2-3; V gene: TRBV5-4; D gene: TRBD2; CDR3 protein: CASSSSGGASTDTQYF; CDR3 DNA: TGTGCCAGCAGCTCTAGCGGGGGTGCTAGCACAGATACGCAGTATTTT
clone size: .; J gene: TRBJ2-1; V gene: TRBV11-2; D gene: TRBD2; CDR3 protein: CASSSQTSGGAREQFF; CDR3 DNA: TGTGCCAGCAGTAGCCAGACTAGCGGGGGGGCGAGGGAGCAGTTCTTC
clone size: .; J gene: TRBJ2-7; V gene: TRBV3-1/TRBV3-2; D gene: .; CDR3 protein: CASSRTRSSYEQYF; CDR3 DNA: TGTGCCAGCAGCCGAACGAGGAGCTCCTACGAGCAGTACTTC
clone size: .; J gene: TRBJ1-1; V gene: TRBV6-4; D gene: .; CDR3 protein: CASRTTPQMNTEAFF; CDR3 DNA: TGTGCCAGCAGGACAACTCCCCAAATGAACACTGAAGCTTTCTTT
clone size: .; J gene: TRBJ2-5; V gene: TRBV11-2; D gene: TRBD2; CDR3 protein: CASSLVLSSGQETQYF; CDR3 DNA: TGTGCCAGCAGCTTAGTACTTTCTAGCGGCCAAGAGACCCAGTACTTC
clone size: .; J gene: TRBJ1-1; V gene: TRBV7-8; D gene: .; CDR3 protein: CASSSREANTEAFF; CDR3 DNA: TGTGCCAGCAGCTCCAGAGAGGCGAACACTGAAGCTTTCTTT
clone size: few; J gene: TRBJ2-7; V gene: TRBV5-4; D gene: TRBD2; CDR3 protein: CASSPQRGSYEQYF; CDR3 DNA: TGTGCCAGCAGTCCGCAGCGGGGGTCCTACGAGCAGTACTTC
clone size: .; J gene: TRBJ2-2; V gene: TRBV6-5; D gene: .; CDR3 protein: CASSYGQVTGELFF; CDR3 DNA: TGTGCCAGCAGTTACGGGCAGGTGACCGGGGAGCTGTTTTTT
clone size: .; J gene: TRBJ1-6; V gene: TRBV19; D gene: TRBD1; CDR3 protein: CASSIVPTGTGGSPLHF; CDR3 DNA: TGTGCCAGTAGTATAGTCCCCACCGGGACAGGGGGTTCACCCCTCCACTTT
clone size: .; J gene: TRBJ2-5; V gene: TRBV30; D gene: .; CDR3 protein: CAWNHQGSQYF; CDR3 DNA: TGTGCCTGGAATCATCAGGGGTCCCAGTACTTC
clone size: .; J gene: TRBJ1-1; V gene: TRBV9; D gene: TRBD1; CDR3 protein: CASSVGDRTLNTEAFF; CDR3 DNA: TGTGCCAGCAGCGTAGGGGACAGGACATTGAACACTGAAGCTTTCTTT
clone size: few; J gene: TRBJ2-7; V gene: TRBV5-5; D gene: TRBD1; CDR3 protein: CASSWTGGPYEQYF; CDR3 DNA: TGTGCCAGCAGTTGGACAGGGGGACCCTACGAGCAGTACTTC
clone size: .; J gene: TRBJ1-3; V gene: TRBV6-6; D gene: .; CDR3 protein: CASTKQEGLSGNTIYF; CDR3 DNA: TGTGCCAGCACAAAACAGGAAGGCCTCTCTGGAAACACCATATATTTT
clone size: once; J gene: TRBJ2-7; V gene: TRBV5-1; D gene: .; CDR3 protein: CASSLLFGNYEQYF; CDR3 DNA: TGCGCCAGCAGCCTACTGTTCGGTAACTACGAGCAGTACTTC